This record concerns one T cell receptor (beta chain) sequence. This clone was observed a handful of times. Its antigen is still unknown. The input lacks base qualities; no much larger clone sits a single base away. This entry is derived from a study of blood T cell repertoires in COVID-19 (TCRdb year 2020). As for the study more broadly: Samples from collaborators originated in the United States, Italy and Spain and spanned both the acute and convalescent phases of COVID-19. The prospective study material was composed of cDNA or gDNA derived from T cells, B-cell-depleted T cells, or PBMCs. Deeply sampled blood TCRbeta repertoires from subjects exposed to, actively infected with, or recovered from COVID-19 were included in the dataset. The repertoires were released in a freely available public database meant as a resource for research on the immune response to SARS-CoV-2. Samples were obtained from the ongoing ImmuneRACE study (first 160 participants) and from 1,200 or so subjects provided by 6 global collaborators. A de-identified subject ID, COVID-19 status, age in years and sex were almost always included in the sample metadata. Where available, HLA class I and class II types were taken from metadata supplied by the sample provider and were not determined by assay-based typing.

Study-level results and caveats: The quantity of clinical and demographic metadata differed by source and by participant and was supplied without curation.

The immunoSEQ Assay, a bias-controlled multiplex PCR, was used to amplify TCRbeta CDR3 regions from genomic DNA. Per the source publication's procedure: Within the assay, amplification of reference gene primers was used to estimate how many nucleated cells each sample contained. To quantify the absolute abundance of each unique TCRbeta CDR3 rearrangement, sequence reads were collapsed and filtered. Productive Simpson clonality was computed per sample as the square root of Simpson's diversity index over productive rearrangements. The table comes from immuneACCESS by way of TCRdb, which keeps in-frame sequences with V and J called. Part of the clones is missing from these tables; in studies checked, under half for an unresolved V gene and the rest for unknown reasons. V and J calls and clone size are given by that table; D and trimming were obtained from the DNA. In all, the sample holds about 270,000 clones, and under 90% of those were seen once. Of the sample, about 14% is held by the ten largest clones.

The germline V gene (reference sequence) provides CDR1 LNHDA and CDR2 SQIVND. The trim is 10 bases for V and 2 bases for J, with a gap of 14 bases between the germline ends. From its cysteine to its phenylalanine, the CDR3 spans 13 amino acids. Of the read, only the CDR3 DNA is kept; its 39 bases are in frame from base 1. Participants in the prospective study were aged roughly 18 to 89 years, lived in 20 to 25 United States geographic areas, and enrolled through a virtual design. To assign participants to cohorts, the prospective study relied on clinical history that participants themselves reported in a screening survey and a study questionnaire. For ImmuneRACE Cohort 3, a participant was defined as recovered based on two consecutive negative NP/OP PCR tests, clearance by a healthcare professional, or resolution of symptoms. In the prospective study, whole blood, serum and a nasopharyngeal or oropharyngeal swab were collected from each participant by mobile phlebotomists. Additional blood draws and questionnaires over a roughly two-month period could optionally be provided by prospective study participants. Prospective study blood samples were shipped either frozen or at room temperature before DNA extraction.

This clonotype was obtained from a man younger than 35 who had recovered from COVID-19. Source material: PBMCs or T cells enriched from blood (not recorded which). The chain uses TRBV19 and TRBJ2-5, with a tentative D gene TRBD2 over 5 matching bases. The DNA sequence is TGTGCCACCAAATCGGACTTGCAAGAGACCCAGTACTTC. The encoded protein is CATKSDLQETQYF.